Reported below is one TCR beta chain. Authors' processing steps: Nucleated cell number was recorded as an estimate derived from reference gene primer amplification. Here immunoSEQ multiplex PCR was the method, and the copy in TCRdb shows in-frame clones only, minus some. Clone size and V and J calls were adopted from that table, with D and trimming inferred from the DNA. Found here are 400,000 or so clones, over 85% of them singletons; the top ten hold 0.8% to 0.85%. This specimen belongs to a study of blood T cell repertoires in COVID-19. Overall study context: In each case, the material was cDNA or gDNA derived from T cells, B-cell-depleted T cells, or PBMCs.

V gave up 3 bases and J gave up 2 bases, with 11 bases separating them. This CDR3 comprises 15 residues. CDR1 SNHLY and CDR2 FYNNEI come from the germline V gene. Seattle-derived patients entered the study during active infection and were followed longitudinally. Sequenced sample: peripheral blood. The rearrangement joins TRBV2 to TRBJ1-3; weak D call: TRBD1 (5 bases). This receptor was obtained from a man aged 18 to 30 with COVID-19, enrolled during active disease. CDR3 bases: TGTGCCAGCAGTGAGCAGGGCACGACTGGAAACACCATATATTTT. Translated: CASSEQGTTGNTIYF. Full variable domain (rest looked up from reference TRBV2 and TRBJ1-3): EPEVTQTPSHQVTQMGQEVILRCVPISNHLYFYWYRQILGQKVEFLVSFYNNEISEKSEIFDDQFSVERPDGSNFTLKIRSTKLEDSAMYFCASSEQGTTGNTIYFGEGSWLTVV.